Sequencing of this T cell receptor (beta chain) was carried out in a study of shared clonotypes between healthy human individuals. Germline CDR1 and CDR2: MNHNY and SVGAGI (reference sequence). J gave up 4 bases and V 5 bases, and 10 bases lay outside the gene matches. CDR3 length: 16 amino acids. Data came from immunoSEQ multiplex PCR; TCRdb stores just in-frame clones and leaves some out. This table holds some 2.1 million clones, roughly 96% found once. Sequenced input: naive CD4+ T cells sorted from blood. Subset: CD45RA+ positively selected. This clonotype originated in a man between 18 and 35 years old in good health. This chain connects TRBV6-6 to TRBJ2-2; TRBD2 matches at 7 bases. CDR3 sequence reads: CASSPRGGPGTGELFF. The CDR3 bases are TGTGCCAGCAGTCCCCGGGGAGGGCCGGGCACCGGGGAGCTGTTTTTT.